This is a list of T cell receptor beta chains from one sample in a study of human T cells and chemical hapten exposure. Using its own MiXCR run on the RACE reads, TCRdb lists one record per CDR3 protein. The data show 360,000 or so distinct CDR3 sequences, with around 6% seen just once and around 6% held by the top ten. This sample comprised whole blood, obtained in connection with sensitization to the hapten diphenylcyclopropenone (DPC). The receptors were sampled from a woman aged 18 to 35 with alopecia areata. Some clones in this sample may be carry-over from other donors' samples. CDR3s include the opening cysteine and the closing phenylalanine or tryptophan. Clone sizes are given selectively: once, few, many, or a class where the clone is expanded.

V gene	J gene	clone size	CDR3 protein
TRBV6-4	TRBJ1-2	many	CASSDSSESYGYTF
TRBV6-5	TRBJ2-3	-	CASSSSVWTAKQYF
TRBV2	TRBJ2-4	-	CASSSGTSDIQYF
TRBV4-3	TRBJ2-1	many	CASSRGTSGDYNEQFF
TRBV28	TRBJ2-7	few	CATYRRDRFYEQYF
TRBV20-1	TRBJ1-5	few	CSATGLFSNQPQHF
TRBV5-1	TRBJ2-2	few	CASSPRQGKAGELFF
TRBV12-3/TRBV12-4	TRBJ2-4	-	CAGSFRTGGDGNIQYF
TRBV6-2/TRBV6-3	TRBJ2-2	-	CASTYYPPSGVTGELFF
TRBV3-1	TRBJ2-3	-	CASSGPTSGGGPNTDTQYF
TRBV7-8	TRBJ1-2	-	CASSPDLYGYTF
TRBV7-2	TRBJ1-2	-	CASSWGIYGYTF
TRBV6-1	TRBJ1-1	many	CASSETAKLRGEAFF
TRBV7-3	TRBJ2-5	few	CASSLTGRQETQYF
TRBV11-2	TRBJ2-7	many	CASSLGPMGTADIYEQYF
TRBV12-3/TRBV12-4	TRBJ1-2	many	CASSIRTGSGYTF
TRBV12-3/TRBV12-4	TRBJ2-3	many	CASSSGAMSGTDTQYF
TRBV5-4	TRBJ2-2	few	CAGRGQGGGELFF
TRBV20-1	TRBJ2-2	few	CSAIGGELFF
TRBV11-2	TRBJ2-7	-	CASSLTVPGHYEQYF
TRBV2	TRBJ2-2	few	CASSVETGLAGELFF
TRBV6-1	TRBJ2-3	-	CASNRQGIDTQYF
TRBV4-3	TRBJ2-7	many	CASSQGPGQGYEQYF
TRBV10-3	TRBJ2-3	few	CAMVPGDFGKAQYF
TRBV20-1	TRBJ2-6	few	CSASGGAAGANVLTF
TRBV3-1	TRBJ1-6	many	CASSQQGYNSPLHF
TRBV20-1	TRBJ1-2	-	CSARLNLGGYGYTF
TRBV12-3/TRBV12-4	TRBJ1-2	-	CASSLGVDGYTF
TRBV28	TRBJ1-6	few	CASSPGTAYSPLHF
TRBV5-1	TRBJ2-3	few	CASSLGGGSRDTQYF
TRBV7-2	TRBJ2-3	many	CASSPTLAGAQYF
TRBV3-1	TRBJ2-5	-	CASSPYSGGPETQYF
TRBV29-1	TRBJ2-3	-	CSARNRGPSGGDTQYF
TRBV12-3/TRBV12-4	TRBJ2-1	many	CASRREGLHNEQFF
TRBV5-5	TRBJ2-7	-	CASSLSPGQSFEQYF
TRBV6-1	TRBJ1-1	many	CASRVPRGPAEAFF
TRBV20-1	TRBJ2-3	-	CSARTQGGTDTQYF
TRBV12-3/TRBV12-4	TRBJ2-5	-	CASRSSTQGGETQYF
TRBV10-3	TRBJ2-7	few	CAISESTSGTWGQYF
TRBV7-2	TRBJ2-1	many	CASSLGLDNEQFF